This T cell receptor beta chain was observed in a study of blood T cell repertoires in COVID-19. This clone was observed once. Method: immunoSEQ multiplex PCR; TCRdb's copy keeps in-frame clones and lacks some. This table holds about 150,000 clones, nearly 80% found once. Germline CDR1 reads LGHDT; CDR2 reads YNNKEL (reference sequence). J lost 4 bases, V lost 1 base, and 4 bases had no gene match. This CDR3 region has 15 residues. The material sequenced was peripheral blood. This rearrangement joins TRBV3-1 (or the pseudogene TRBV3-2) to TRBJ1-2, with TRBD1 identical over 9 bases. The receptor comes from a woman of 80 years or more with acute or convalescent COVID-19. The CDR3 protein is CASSQVTGGIYGYTF. The CDR3 bases are TGTGCCAGCAGCCAAGTTACAGGGGGCATCTATGGCTACACCTTC.